These 22 T cell receptor beta chains were all obtained from the same sample, sequenced in a study of cytomegalovirus exposure and HLA in healthy donors. PCR primers comprised 60 Vbeta and 13 Jbeta primers. Sequencing used immunoSEQ multiplex PCR; TCRdb keeps in-frame clones, though not all of them. The sample contains roughly 130,000 clones, roughly three fifths of which appear only once. Source material: PBMCs. These receptors came from a woman aged 55-69 years in good health and CMV-seronegative.

This chain uses TRBV27 with TRBJ2-1, with a tentative D call TRBD2 (5 bases). Trimming shortened V by 3 bases and J by 2 bases, and 11 bases separated the two germline ends. The CDR3 is 15 amino acids. Germline V lookup: CDR1 MNHEY, CDR2 SMNVEV (reference sequence). CDR3 nucleotide sequence: TGTGCCAGCAGTTTGCTAGCCCGGACCTACAATGAGCAGTTCTTC. It specifies CASSLLARTYNEQFF.

In this sample, this clone turned up once. V gene TRBV5-1 combines with J gene TRBJ1-4; TRBD1 is a possible D gene (5 bases). Germline V gene sequence: CDR1 SGHRS, CDR2 YFSETQ. This CDR3 has 15 residues. Trimming removed 1 base from V and 2 bases from J, with 9 bases in between. The CDR3 DNA sequence: TGCGCCAGCAGCTTGAGTAGACAGACTAATGAAAAACTGTTTTTT. It translates to CASSLSRQTNEKLFF.

The V call is TRBV7-2, the J call TRBJ2-2; 8 positions agree with TRBD2. The CDR3 has 16 amino acids. V trimming: 1 base; J trimming: 5 bases; junction bases outside the gene matches: 6. Germline-derived CDR1 and CDR2 are SGHTA and FQGNSA. This CDR3 is CASSLDGGASTGELFF. In DNA, the CDR3 is TGTGCCAGCAGCTTAGACGGGGGGGCGTCGACCGGGGAGCTGTTTTTT.

The chain joins TRBV10-1 to TRBJ2-4; 9 nucleotides align to TRBD1. V shed 6 bases and J 8 bases; nucleotides not matched to a gene: 5. CDR3 length equals 13 residues. From germline, CDR1 is WNHNN and CDR2 SYGVQD (reference sequence). The CDR3 nucleotides read TGCGCCAGCAGAGGGACAGGGAGGCACATTCAGTACTTC. It is translated as CASRGTGRHIQYF.

The rearrangement links TRBV9 to TRBJ1-2, with 8 bases identical to TRBD1. Trimming took 4 bases from V and 7 from J; bases not matched to a gene: 12. The germline V gene has CDR1 SGDLS and CDR2 YYNGEE. This CDR3 is 15 amino acids long. DNA of the CDR3: TGTGCCAGCAGCCCCGAAGGACAGGGCCTTCGTGGCTACACCTTC. Translating gives CASSPEGQGLRGYTF. Together with reference TRBV9 and TRBJ1-2, the CDR3 gives the full variable domain: DSGVTQTPKHLITATGQRVTLRCSPRSGDLSVYWYQQSLDQGLQFLIQYYNGEERAKGNILERFSAQQFPDLHSELNLSSLELGDSALYFCASSPEGQGLRGYTFGSGTRLTVV.

The chain joins TRBV6-4 to TRBJ2-1; TRBD2 matches at 7 bases. The CDR3 runs to 14 residues. V dropped 5 bases and J dropped 0; count of bases not matched to a gene: 1. Germline CDR1 is MRHNA and CDR2 is SNTAGT. CDR3 residues: CASSREDSYNEQFF. CDR3 DNA: TGTGCCAGCAGTCGGGAGGACTCCTACAATGAGCAGTTCTTC.

The genes are TRBV7-3 and TRBJ2-7; TRBD2 matches at 14 bases. CDR3 size: 13 residues. Germline V lookup: CDR1 SGHTA, CDR2 FQGTGA. J gave up 9 bases and V 4 bases, and 2 bases lay outside the gene matches. CDR3 nucleotides: TGTGCCAGCAGCTCGGGACTAGCGGGGGTGCAGTACTTC. Amino acids: CASSSGLAGVQYF. Combining the CDR3 with reference TRBV7-3 and TRBJ2-7 gives the whole variable domain GAGVSQTPSNKVTEKGKYVELRCDPISGHTALYWYRQSLGQGPEFLIYFQGTGAADDSGLPNDRFFAVRPEGSVSTLKIQRTERGDSAVYLCASSSGLAGVQYFGPGTRLTVT.

V is TRBV9 and J is TRBJ2-3; 10 nucleotides match TRBD2. Germline values: CDR1 SGDLS, CDR2 YYNGEE. This CDR3 spans 16 amino acids. The V gene end was trimmed by 2 bases and the J gene end by 4 bases; junction bases not matched to a gene: 7. DNA for the CDR3: TGTGCCAGCAGCGTCCTTCAGCGGGGGGGCCCAGATACGCAGTATTTT. Protein sequence: CASSVLQRGGPDTQYF.

This rearrangement joins TRBV7-2 to TRBJ2-7; 14 bases align to TRBD2. The germline gives CDR1 SGHTA, CDR2 FQGNSA. The CDR3 length is 18 residues. With V trimmed by 5 bases and J by 6 bases, 15 bases remained unmatched. DNA of the CDR3: TGTGCCAGCAGCAAAGGGGGGGGACTAGCGGGGGCCCCTGGCGAGCAGTACTTC. Translated, it gives CASSKGGGLAGAPGEQYF. The variable domain in full, with the rest retrieved from reference TRBV7-2 and TRBJ2-7, is GAGVSQSPSNKVTEKGKDVELRCDPISGHTALYWYRQSLGQGLEFLIYFQGNSAPDKSGLPSDRFSAERTGGSVSTLTIQRTQQEDSAVYLCASSKGGGLAGAPGEQYFGPGTRLTVT.

The chain joins TRBV27 to TRBJ2-3; D is possibly TRBD2 (5 bases). CDR1 is MNHEY and CDR2 is SMNVEV in the germline V gene (reference sequence). V was pared by 1 base and J by 4 bases, with 9 bases between. This CDR3 is 14 amino acids long. Here the CDR3 DNA reads TGTGCCAGCAGTTTATACGGGGTTCCAGATACGCAGTATTTT. Its translation: CASSLYGVPDTQYF.

The V call is TRBV10-1, the J call TRBJ2-3; 9 bases agree with TRBD2. Losses at the gene ends were 6 bases for V and 2 bases for J; bases not matched to a gene: 3. This CDR3 has 14 amino acids. Germline CDR1 WNHNN, CDR2 SYGVQD (reference sequence). The CDR3 reads CASSAGGNTDTQYF. The CDR3 DNA is TGCGCCAGCAGCGCGGGGGGGAACACAGATACGCAGTATTTT.

The CDR3 region has the DNA TGTGCCAGTAGTATAGGGAGCGGGAGGACCTCCTACAATGAGCAGTTCTTC. Its protein product is CASSIGSGRTSYNEQFF. This chain uses TRBV19 with TRBJ2-1, with 9 bases fitting TRBD2. V gave up 1 base and J gave up 0 bases; unmatched junction bases: 4. Germline V gene lookup returns CDR1 LNHDA and CDR2 SQIVND (reference sequence). The CDR3 totals 17 residues.

Only a few counts were recorded for this clone. This chain connects TRBV5-4 to TRBJ2-5; perhaps TRBD2 as D (7 bases). Trimming removed 0 bases at V and 2 bases at J, with 14 bases between. This CDR3 is built from 16 residues. Germline CDR1 reads SGHNT; CDR2 reads YYREEE (reference sequence). The CDR3 nucleotides read TGTGCCAGCAGCTTGGGAGGGGGGGTTGGACAAGAGACCCAGTACTTC. Protein product: CASSLGGGVGQETQYF.

V gene TRBV28 combines with J gene TRBJ2-7; 8 nucleotides match TRBD2. The CDR3 contains 15 residues. From germline, CDR1 is MDHEN and CDR2 SYDVKM. V dropped 2 bases and J dropped 4; count of bases not matched to a gene: 7. In nucleotides, the CDR3 is TGTGCCAGCAGTTTAGGAGGTAGCGGGAAGTACGAGCAGTACTTC. Amino acids: CASSLGGSGKYEQYF.

This chain links TRBV7-2 with TRBJ2-7; no clear D. The CDR3 totals 12 residues. Germline V gene sequence: CDR1 SGHTA, CDR2 FQGNSA. The V end was cut by 5 bases, the J end by 0 bases, with 5 bases between. The CDR3 DNA reads TGTGCCAGCAGCCCTACCTCCTACGAGCAGTACTTC. It specifies CASSPTSYEQYF.

The chain uses TRBV7-8 and TRBJ2-7; D is ambiguous. V lost 0 bases to trimming and J lost 6 bases, with 15 bases between them. Germline V gives CDR1 SGHVS, CDR2 FQNEAQ. The CDR3 extends over 15 amino acids. Written as DNA, the CDR3 is TGTGCCAGCAGCTTAGCGCTGGCATACGACTCCGAGCAGTACTTC. It encodes CASSLALAYDSEQYF.

This clone was counted only a few times. This chain uses TRBV11-2 with TRBJ2-5; 7 bases are shared with TRBD2. Germline CDR1 reads SGHAT; CDR2 reads FQNNGV. The CDR3 is 14 residues long. With V trimmed by 6 bases and J by 5 bases, 9 bases remained unmatched. This CDR3 reads CASSNPLGGETQYF. CDR3 DNA: TGTGCCAGCAGTAACCCTTTGGGGGGGGAGACCCAGTACTTC. The variable domain in full, with the rest retrieved from reference TRBV11-2 and TRBJ2-5, is EAGVAQSPRYKIIEKRQSVAFWCNPISGHATLYWYQQILGQGPKLLIQFQNNGVVDDSQLPKDRFSAERLKGVDSTLKIQPAKLEDSAVYLCASSNPLGGETQYFGPGTRLLVL.

The J gene is TRBJ2-3, the V gene TRBV6-1; TRBD1 might be the D (6 bases). This CDR3 has 14 residues. V was shortened by 7 bases and J by 3 bases, with 14 bases between the two germline ends. The germline V gene encodes CDR1 MNHNS and CDR2 SASEGT. CDR3 DNA: TGTGCCAGCACCGAATTGACAGGAACAGATACGCAGTATTTT. Translation: CASTELTGTDTQYF.

This clone is labeled as medium-sized (0.01 to 0.1%). This chain joins TRBV19 and TRBJ2-6; TRBD2 matches at 7 bases. Trimming removed 6 bases from V and 4 bases from J; junction bases left unmatched: 6. This CDR3 is built from 15 residues. Germline loops: CDR1 LNHDA, CDR2 SQIVND (reference sequence). CDR3 region: CASSARGSGANVLTF. CDR3 sequence (DNA): TGTGCCAGTAGCGCGCGGGGGTCGGGGGCCAACGTCCTGACTTTC.

V usage is TRBV6-5 and J usage is TRBJ2-1, with 9 bases lining up with TRBD2. V lost 8 bases and J lost 6; bases outside the gene matches: 11. Germline CDR1 reads MNHEY; CDR2 reads SVGAGI. The CDR3 is 15 residues long. CDR3 sequence (DNA): TGTGCCAGCCGGGGACTAGCAGACGCGTTCAATGAGCAGTTCTTC. Translation: CASRGLADAFNEQFF.

This clone has a handful of counts. The chain joins TRBV10-3 to TRBJ2-5; D may be TRBD2 (7 bases). This CDR3 is 17 amino acids long. Trimming cost V 0 bases and J 3 bases, with 17 bases left between them. Germline loops: CDR1 ENHRY, CDR2 SYGVKD. CDR3 nucleotides: TGTGCCATCAGTGAGTCGGCGGGGGACACCAGAAAAGAGACCCAGTACTTC. Translating it yields CAISESAGDTRKETQYF.

As for this clone: One end of the junction varies from germline; a read error may be responsible. The V and J genes are TRBV19 and TRBJ2-2; maybe TRBD2 (6 bases). This CDR3 spans 15 amino acids. Germline assignment: CDR1 LNHDA and CDR2 SQIVND (reference sequence). In DNA form, the CDR3 reads TGTGCCGGTAGTAACGCGGGGTGGAACACCGGGGAGCTGTTTTTT. It specifies CAGSNAGWNTGELFF.